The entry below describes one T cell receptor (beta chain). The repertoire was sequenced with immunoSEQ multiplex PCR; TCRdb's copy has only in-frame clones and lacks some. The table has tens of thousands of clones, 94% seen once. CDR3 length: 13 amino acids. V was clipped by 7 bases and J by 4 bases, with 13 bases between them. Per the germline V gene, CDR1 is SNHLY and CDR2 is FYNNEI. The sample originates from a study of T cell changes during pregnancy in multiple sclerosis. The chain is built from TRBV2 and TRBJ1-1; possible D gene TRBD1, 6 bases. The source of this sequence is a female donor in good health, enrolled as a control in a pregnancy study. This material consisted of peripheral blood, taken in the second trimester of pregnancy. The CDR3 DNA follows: TGTGCCAGCACTACGACAGGACCCACTGAAGCTTTCTTT. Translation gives CASTTTGPTEAFF.